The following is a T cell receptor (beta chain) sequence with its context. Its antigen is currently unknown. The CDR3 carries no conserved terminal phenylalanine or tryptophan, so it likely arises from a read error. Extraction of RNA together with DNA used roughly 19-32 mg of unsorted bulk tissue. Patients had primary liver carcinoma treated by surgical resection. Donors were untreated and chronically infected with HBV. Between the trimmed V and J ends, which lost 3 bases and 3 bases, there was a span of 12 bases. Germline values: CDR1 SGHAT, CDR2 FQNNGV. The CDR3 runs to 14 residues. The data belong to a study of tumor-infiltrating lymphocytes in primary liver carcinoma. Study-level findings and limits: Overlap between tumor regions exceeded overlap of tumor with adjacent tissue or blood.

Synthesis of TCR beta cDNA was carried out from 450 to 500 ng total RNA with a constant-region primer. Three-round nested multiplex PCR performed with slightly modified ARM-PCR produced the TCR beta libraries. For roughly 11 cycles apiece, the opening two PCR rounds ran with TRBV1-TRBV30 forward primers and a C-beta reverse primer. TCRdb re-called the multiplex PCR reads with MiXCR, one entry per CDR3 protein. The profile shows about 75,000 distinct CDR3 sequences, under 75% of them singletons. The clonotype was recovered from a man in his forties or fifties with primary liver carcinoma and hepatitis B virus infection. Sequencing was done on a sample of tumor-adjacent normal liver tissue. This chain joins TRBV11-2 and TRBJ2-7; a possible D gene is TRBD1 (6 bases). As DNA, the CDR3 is TGTGCCAGCAGCTTTGGCGGCAGGGGCTACGAGCAGTACCTT. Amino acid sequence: CASSFGGRGYEQYL.